This TCR beta chain was documented in a study of human thymus T cells. General observations from the study: Thymic and blood repertoires seemed to favor certain V and J genes. Related research described strongly overlapping thymic repertoires in unrelated people.

Assay: immunoSEQ multiplex PCR; the TCRdb copy retains only in-frame clones and omits some. This table has around 120,000 clones, about 93% appearing once. Thymus specimens were resections from corrective heart surgery. Corrective surgery for congenital heart defects was being performed on the healthy Finnish infants who served as donors. The CDR3 covers 14 residues. Trimming removed 10 bases from V and 9 bases from J, with 22 bases in between. In germline, CDR1 is MNHEY, CDR2 SVGAGI. As for this clone: Its antigen is undetermined.

The gene calls are TRBV6-5 and TRBJ2-1, with unresolved D. This receptor was identified in a boy under three years old with a congenital heart defect but otherwise immunologically healthy. Sequenced sample: thymus tissue. The CDR3 sequence is CATRGDFGVGEQFF. The CDR3 DNA reads as TGTGCCACCCGTGGTGACTTTGGGGTGGGTGAGCAGTTCTTC.